This T cell receptor beta chain was identified during a study of beta chain features in type 1 diabetes. The study's findings and limits: Fewer junction insertions and more nucleotide deletions appeared in type 1 diabetes patients. An over-representation of cells with high TCR expression could result from cDNA sequencing.

The investigators reverse transcribed all of the isolated RNA, so they sequenced expressed TCRB transcripts. TCRdb's copy holds only in-frame clones and misses some; the assay was immunoSEQ multiplex PCR. The sample lists 250,000 to 350,000 clones, around 15% seen once, with more than 6.5% in the top ten. CDR3 length: 15 amino acids. Germline CDR1 SGHTA, CDR2 FQGNSA. Deletions cut 5 bases from V and 0 bases from J, with 11 bases between. Turning to this clone: The antigen remains undetermined.

The sequenced sample consisted of central memory CD4+ T cells from blood. The TCR comes from a man aged 25-45 years in good health. The chain has TRBV7-2 and TRBJ2-1; no definite D call. In DNA, the CDR3 is TGTGCCAGCAGCGCCGACCCGAGCTCCTACAATGAGCAGTTCTTC. Its protein is CASSADPSSYNEQFF.